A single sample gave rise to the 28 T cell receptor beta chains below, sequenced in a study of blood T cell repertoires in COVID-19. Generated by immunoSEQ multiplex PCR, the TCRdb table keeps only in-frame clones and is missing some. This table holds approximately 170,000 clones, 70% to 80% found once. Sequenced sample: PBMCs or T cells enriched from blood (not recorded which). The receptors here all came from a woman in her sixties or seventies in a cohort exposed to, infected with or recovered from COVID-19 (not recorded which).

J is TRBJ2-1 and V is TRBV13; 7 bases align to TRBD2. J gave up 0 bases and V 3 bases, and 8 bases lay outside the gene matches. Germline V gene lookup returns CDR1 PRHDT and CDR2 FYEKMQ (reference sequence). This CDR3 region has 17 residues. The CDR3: CASSLIREAASYNEQFF. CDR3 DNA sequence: TGTGCCAGCAGCTTGATCCGGGAGGCAGCCTCCTACAATGAGCAGTTCTTC.

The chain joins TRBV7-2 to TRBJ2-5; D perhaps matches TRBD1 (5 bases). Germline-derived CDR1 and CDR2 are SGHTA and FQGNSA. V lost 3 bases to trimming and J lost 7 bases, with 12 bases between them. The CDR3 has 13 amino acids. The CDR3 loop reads CASSFSWGGTQYF. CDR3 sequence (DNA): TGTGCCAGCAGCTTTAGTTGGGGCGGGACCCAGTACTTC.

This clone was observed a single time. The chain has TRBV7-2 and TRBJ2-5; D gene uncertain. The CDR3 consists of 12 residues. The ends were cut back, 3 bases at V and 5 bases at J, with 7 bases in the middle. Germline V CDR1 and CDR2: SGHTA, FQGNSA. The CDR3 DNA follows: TGTGCCAGCAGCTTCTTCGGGGAGACCCAGTACTTC. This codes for CASSFFGETQYF.

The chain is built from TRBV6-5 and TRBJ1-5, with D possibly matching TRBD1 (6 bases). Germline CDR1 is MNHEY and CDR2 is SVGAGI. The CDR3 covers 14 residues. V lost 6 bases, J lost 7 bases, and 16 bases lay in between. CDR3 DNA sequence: TGTGCCAGCAGGCACGGACAGTTAACACAGCCCCAGCATTTT. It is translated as CASRHGQLTQPQHF.

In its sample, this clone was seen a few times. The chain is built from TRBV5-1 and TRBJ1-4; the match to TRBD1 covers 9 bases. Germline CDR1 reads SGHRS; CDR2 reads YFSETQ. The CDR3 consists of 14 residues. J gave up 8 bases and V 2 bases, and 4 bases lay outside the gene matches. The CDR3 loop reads CASSFGQGLEKLFF. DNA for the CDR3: TGCGCCAGCAGCTTCGGACAGGGGCTGGAAAAACTGTTTTTT.

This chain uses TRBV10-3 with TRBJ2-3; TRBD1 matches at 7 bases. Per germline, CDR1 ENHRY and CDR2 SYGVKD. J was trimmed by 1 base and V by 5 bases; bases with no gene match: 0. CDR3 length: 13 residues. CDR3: CAISRGRTDTQYF. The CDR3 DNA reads TGTGCCATCAGTAGGGGGCGCACAGATACGCAGTATTTT.

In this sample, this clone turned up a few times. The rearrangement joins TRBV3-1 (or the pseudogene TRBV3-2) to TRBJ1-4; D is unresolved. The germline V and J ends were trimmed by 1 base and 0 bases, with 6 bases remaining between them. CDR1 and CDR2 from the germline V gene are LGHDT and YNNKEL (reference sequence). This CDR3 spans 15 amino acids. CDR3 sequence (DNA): TGTGCCAGCAGCCAAGTTAGCGCAACTAATGAAAAACTGTTTTTT. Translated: CASSQVSATNEKLFF.

Here the CDR3 reads CSVEGQRNTEAFF. The CDR3 nucleotides read TGCAGCGTTGAAGGACAGCGAAACACTGAAGCTTTCTTT. The rearrangement uses TRBV29-1 and TRBJ1-1; D is perhaps TRBD1 (5 bases). The CDR3 extends over 13 amino acids. CDR1 is SQVTM, CDR2 ANQGSEA, per germline. The germline V and J ends were trimmed by 1 base and 2 bases, with 8 bases remaining between them.

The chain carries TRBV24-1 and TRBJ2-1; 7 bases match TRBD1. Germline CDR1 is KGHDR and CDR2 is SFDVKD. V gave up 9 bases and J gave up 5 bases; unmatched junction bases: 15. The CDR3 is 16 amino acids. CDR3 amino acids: CATSSRHRGHDNEQFF. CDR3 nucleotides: TGTGCCACCTCTTCTAGACACAGGGGACATGACAATGAGCAGTTCTTC.

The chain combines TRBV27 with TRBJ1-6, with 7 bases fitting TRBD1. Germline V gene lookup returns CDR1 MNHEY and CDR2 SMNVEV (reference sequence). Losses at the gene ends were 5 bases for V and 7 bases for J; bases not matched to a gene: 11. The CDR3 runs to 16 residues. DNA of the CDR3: TGTGCCAGCAGTCTGACGACAGGGAAGGTGAATTCACCCCTCCACTTT. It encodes CASSLTTGKVNSPLHF.

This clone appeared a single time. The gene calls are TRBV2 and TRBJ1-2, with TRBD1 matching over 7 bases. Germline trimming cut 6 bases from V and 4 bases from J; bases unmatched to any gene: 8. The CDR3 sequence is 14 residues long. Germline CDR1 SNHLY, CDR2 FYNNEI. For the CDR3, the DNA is TGTGCCAGCAGCACCTTTGACAGGGCCTATGGCTACACCTTC. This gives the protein CASSTFDRAYGYTF.

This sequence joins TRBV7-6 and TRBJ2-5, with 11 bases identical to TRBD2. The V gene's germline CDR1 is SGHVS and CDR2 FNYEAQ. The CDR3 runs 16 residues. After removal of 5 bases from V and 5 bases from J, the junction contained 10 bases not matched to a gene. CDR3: CASSTSGRMRWETQYF. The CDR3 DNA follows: TGTGCCAGCAGCACTAGCGGGAGAATGCGTTGGGAGACCCAGTACTTC.

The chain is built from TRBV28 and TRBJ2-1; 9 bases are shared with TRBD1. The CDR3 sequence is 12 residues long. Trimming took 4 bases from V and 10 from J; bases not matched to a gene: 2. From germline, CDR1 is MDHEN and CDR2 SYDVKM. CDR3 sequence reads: CASSSGTGEQFF. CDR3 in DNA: TGTGCCAGCAGTTCAGGGACAGGGGAGCAGTTCTTC.

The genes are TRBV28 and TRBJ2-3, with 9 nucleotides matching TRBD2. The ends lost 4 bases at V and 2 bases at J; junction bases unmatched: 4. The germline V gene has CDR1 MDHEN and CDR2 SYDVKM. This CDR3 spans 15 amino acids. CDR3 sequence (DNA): TGTGCCAGCAGTTCCGGGACTAGCCTCACAGATACGCAGTATTTT. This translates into CASSSGTSLTDTQYF.

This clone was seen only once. The CDR3 sequence is CATSRDKGGQASYEQYF. As DNA, the CDR3 is TGTGCCACCAGCAGAGATAAGGGGGGACAGGCCTCCTACGAGCAGTACTTC. The chain is built from TRBV15 and TRBJ2-7, with 8 nucleotides matching TRBD1. CDR3 size: 17 residues. The germline CDR1 and CDR2 sequences are LNHNV and YYDKDF (reference sequence). Germline trimming cut 0 bases from V and 0 bases from J; bases unmatched to any gene: 7.

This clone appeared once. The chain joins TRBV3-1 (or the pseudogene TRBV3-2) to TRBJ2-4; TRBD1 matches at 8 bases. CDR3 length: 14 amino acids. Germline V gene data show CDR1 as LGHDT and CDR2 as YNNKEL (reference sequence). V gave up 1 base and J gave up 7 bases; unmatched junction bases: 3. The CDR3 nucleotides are TGTGCCAGCAGCCAAGCCAACAGGGGGAACATTCAGTACTTC. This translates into CASSQANRGNIQYF.

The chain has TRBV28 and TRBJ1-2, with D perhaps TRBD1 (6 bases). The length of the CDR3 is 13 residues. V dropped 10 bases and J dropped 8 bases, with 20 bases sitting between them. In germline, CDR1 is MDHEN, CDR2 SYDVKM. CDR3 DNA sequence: TGTGCCACCGGGACACAGCTCTGGAGAGGCTACACCTTC. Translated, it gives CATGTQLWRGYTF.

The CDR3 is CATSDPSLAGVTDTQYF. CDR3 coding DNA: TGTGCCACCAGTGATCCATCACTAGCGGGGGTTACAGATACGCAGTATTTT. V and J are TRBV24-1 and TRBJ2-3; 11 positions match TRBD2. From germline, CDR1 is KGHDR and CDR2 SFDVKD. The V segment lost 3 bases and the J segment 3 bases; nucleotides outside the gene matches: 7. CDR3 length: 17 residues.

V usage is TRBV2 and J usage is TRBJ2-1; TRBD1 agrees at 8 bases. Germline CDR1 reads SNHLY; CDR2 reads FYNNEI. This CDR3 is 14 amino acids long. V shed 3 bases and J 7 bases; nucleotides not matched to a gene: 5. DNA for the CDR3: TGTGCCAGCAGTGAGGGACAGGCTAAAAATGAGCAGTTCTTC. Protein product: CASSEGQAKNEQFF. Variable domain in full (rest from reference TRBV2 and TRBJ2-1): EPEVTQTPSHQVTQMGQEVILRCVPISNHLYFYWYRQILGQKVEFLVSFYNNEISEKSEIFDDQFSVERPDGSNFTLKIRSTKLEDSAMYFCASSEGQAKNEQFFGPGTRLTVL.

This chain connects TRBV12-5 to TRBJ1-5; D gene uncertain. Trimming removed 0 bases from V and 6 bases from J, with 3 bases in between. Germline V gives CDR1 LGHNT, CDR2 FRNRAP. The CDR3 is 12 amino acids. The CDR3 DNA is TGTGCTAGTGGTTTGGTACTTCAGCCCCAGCATTTT. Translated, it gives CASGLVLQPQHF. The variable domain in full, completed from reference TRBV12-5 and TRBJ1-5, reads DARVTQTPRHKVTEMGQEVTMRCQPILGHNTVFWYRQTMMQGLELLAYFRNRAPLDDSGMPKDRFSAEMPDATLATLKIQPSEPRDSAVYFCASGLVLQPQHFGDGTRLSIL.

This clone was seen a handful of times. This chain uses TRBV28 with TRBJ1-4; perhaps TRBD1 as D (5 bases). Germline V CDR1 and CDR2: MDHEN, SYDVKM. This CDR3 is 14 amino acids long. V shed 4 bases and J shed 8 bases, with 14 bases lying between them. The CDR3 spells CASSSTAFREKLFF. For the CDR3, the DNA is TGTGCCAGCAGTTCGACAGCTTTTAGGGAAAAACTGTTTTTT.

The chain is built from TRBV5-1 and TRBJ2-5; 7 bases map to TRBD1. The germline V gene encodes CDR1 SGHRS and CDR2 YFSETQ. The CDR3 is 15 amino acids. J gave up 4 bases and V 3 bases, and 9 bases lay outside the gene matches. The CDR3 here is CASSSFTGVGETQYF. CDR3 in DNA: TGCGCCAGCAGCTCATTCACAGGGGTTGGAGAGACCCAGTACTTC.

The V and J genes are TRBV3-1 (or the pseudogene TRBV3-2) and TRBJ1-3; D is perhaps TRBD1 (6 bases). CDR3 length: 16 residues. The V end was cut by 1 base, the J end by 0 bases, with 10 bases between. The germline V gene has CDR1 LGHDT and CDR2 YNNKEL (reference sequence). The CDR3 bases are TGTGCCAGCAGCCAAGTAGGGGGACACTCTGGAAACACCATATATTTT. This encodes CASSQVGGHSGNTIYF.

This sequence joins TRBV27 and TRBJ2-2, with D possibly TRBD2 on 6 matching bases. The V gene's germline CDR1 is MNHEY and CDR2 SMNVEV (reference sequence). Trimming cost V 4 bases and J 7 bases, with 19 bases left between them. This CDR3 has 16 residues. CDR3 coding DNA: TGTGCCAGCAGTTCCTTAACGGGAGCAAATATCGGGGAGCTGTTTTTT. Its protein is CASSSLTGANIGELFF.

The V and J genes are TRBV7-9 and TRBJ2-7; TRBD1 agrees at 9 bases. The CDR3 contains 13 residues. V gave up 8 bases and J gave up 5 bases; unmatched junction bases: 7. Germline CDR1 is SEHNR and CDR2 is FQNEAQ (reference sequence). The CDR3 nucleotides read TGTGCCAGCCTAAGGACAGGGGCCGACGAGCAGTACTTC. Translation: CASLRTGADEQYF.

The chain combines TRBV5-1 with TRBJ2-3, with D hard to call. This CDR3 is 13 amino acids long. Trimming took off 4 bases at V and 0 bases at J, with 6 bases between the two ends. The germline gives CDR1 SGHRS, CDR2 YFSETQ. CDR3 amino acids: CASSPQSTDTQYF. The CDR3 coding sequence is TGCGCCAGCAGCCCCCAAAGCACAGATACGCAGTATTTT.

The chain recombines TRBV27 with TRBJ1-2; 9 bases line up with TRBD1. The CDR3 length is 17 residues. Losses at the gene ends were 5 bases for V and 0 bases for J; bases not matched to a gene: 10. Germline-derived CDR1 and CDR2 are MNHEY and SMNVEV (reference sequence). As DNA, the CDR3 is TGTGCCAGCAGTGTAAAAAGGGACAGGGCAGCTAACTATGGCTACACCTTC. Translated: CASSVKRDRAANYGYTF.

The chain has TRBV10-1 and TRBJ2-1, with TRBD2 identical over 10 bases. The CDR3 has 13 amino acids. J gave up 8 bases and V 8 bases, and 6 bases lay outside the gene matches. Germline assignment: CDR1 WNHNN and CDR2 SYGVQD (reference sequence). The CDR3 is CASASGSGYEQFF. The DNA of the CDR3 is TGCGCCAGCGCTAGCGGGAGTGGCTATGAGCAGTTCTTC.